This T cell receptor (beta chain) emerged from a study of cytomegalovirus exposure and HLA in healthy donors. From germline, CDR1 is LNHDA and CDR2 SQIVND (reference sequence). The CDR3 length is 13 residues. Trimming pared 3 bases from V and 3 bases from J, leaving 9 bases between. A few counts support this clone. What it recognizes is unknown. Using immunoSEQ multiplex PCR, the repertoire was profiled, and TCRdb retains in-frame clones only, with some absent. The sample holds 120,000 or so clones, about nine tenths seen once. Findings and limits, study-wide: Researchers counted over 150 TCR beta chains as cytomegalovirus-associated. The classifier reportedly diagnosed cytomegalovirus status with high specificity and sensitivity.

The origin of this receptor is a woman in her late teens or twenties in good health and CMV-seronegative. What was sequenced was PBMCs. This sequence joins TRBV19 and TRBJ2-7, with D possibly TRBD1 on 5 matching bases. The CDR3: CASSISTDYEQYF. CDR3 in DNA: TGTGCCAGTAGTATTTCGACAGACTACGAGCAGTACTTC.